These 15 T cell receptor beta chains were all obtained from the same sample, sequenced in a study of TIL therapy for anti-PD-1-resistant metastatic lung cancer. This was the immunoSEQ v3 assay. Clones were sequenced by immunoSEQ multiplex PCR, and TCRdb holds only the in-frame ones, with some missing. The sample includes about 2,200 clones, roughly 73% of them seen just once. Stated time point: pre-treatment sample, taken before nivolumab and TIL therapy. Pleural nodules or supraclavicular lymph nodes made up most of the excised metastases sampled. Source: tumor tissue, taken at baseline. These receptors all stem from a person between 25 and 79 years old with non-small cell lung cancer. Some clones in this sample may be carry-over from other donors' samples.

The CDR3 loop reads CASSKGGNQPQHF. DNA of the CDR3: TGTGCCAGCAGCAAGGGGGGGAATCAGCCCCAGCATTTT. The chain has TRBV7-6 and TRBJ1-5; D perhaps matches TRBD1 (6 bases). The length of the CDR3 is 13 residues. V shed 5 bases and J shed 4 bases, with 9 bases lying between them. Looked up from germline, CDR1 is SGHVS and CDR2 is FNYEAQ.

The chain links TRBV2 to TRBJ2-7; D is perhaps TRBD2 (5 bases). CDR3 length equals 13 residues. The V gene's germline CDR1 is SNHLY and CDR2 FYNNEI. V lost 10 bases, J lost 5 bases, and 18 bases lay in between. CDR3 DNA sequence: TGTGCCACCGAGGGTCCTCCTCTTCACGAGCAGTACTTC. Protein product: CATEGPPLHEQYF.

This clone was detected a few times. The chain has TRBV29-1 and TRBJ2-4; D unclear. CDR3 length: 11 residues. V was shortened by 3 bases and J by 8 bases, with 8 bases between the two germline ends. Germline V CDR1 and CDR2: SQVTM, ANQGSEA. The CDR3 loop reads CSVDYRDIQYF. The CDR3 nucleotides are TGCAGCGTTGATTACCGGGACATTCAGTACTTC. Drawing the rest from reference TRBV29-1 and TRBJ2-4, the complete variable domain is SAVISQKPSRDICQRGTSLTIQCQVDSQVTMMFWYRQQPGQSLTLIATANQGSEATYESGFVIDKFPISRPNLTFSTLTVSNMSPEDSSIYLCSVDYRDIQYFGAGTRLSVL.

The CDR3 DNA reads TGCGCCAGCAGCTTCGATTCGACTACCTCCTACGAGCAGTACTTC. Translation gives CASSFDSTTSYEQYF. The chain links TRBV5-1 to TRBJ2-7, with D possibly being TRBD2 (5 bases). V lost 2 bases and J lost 0, with 12 bases in between. The CDR3 spans 15 residues. Germline loops: CDR1 SGHRS, CDR2 YFSETQ.

The rearrangement joins TRBV6-9 to TRBJ2-3; TRBD1 aligns across 8 bases. With V trimmed by 3 bases and J by 6 bases, 8 bases remained unmatched. The CDR3 runs 15 residues. Germline V gene data show CDR1 as MNHGY and CDR2 as SVAAGI. The CDR3 coding sequence is TGTGCCAGCAGTTACTCGGGGACAGGTGGCGATACGCAGTATTTT. Protein: CASSYSGTGGDTQYF.

The rearrangement uses TRBV7-7 and TRBJ2-3; 7 nucleotides line up with TRBD2. Trimming took 6 bases from V and 5 from J; bases not matched to a gene: 11. Germline V gene data show CDR1 as SSHAT and CDR2 as FNYEAQ (reference sequence). The length of the CDR3 is 15 residues. The CDR3 DNA sequence: TGTGCCAGCAGTTCCGGACGGAGGGAGGGAGATACGCAGTATTTT. It yields the protein CASSSGRREGDTQYF. Looking up the rest from reference TRBV7-7 and TRBJ2-3 gives the full variable domain: GAGVSQSPRYKVTKRGQDVTLRCDPISSHATLYWYQQALGQGPEFLTYFNYEAQPDKSGLPSDRFSAERPEGSISTLTIQRTEQRDSAMYRCASSSGRREGDTQYFGPGTRLTVL.

The J gene is TRBJ2-5, the V gene TRBV6-6; TRBD2 matches 11 bases. Germline assignment: CDR1 MNHNY and CDR2 SVGAGI (reference sequence). V was clipped by 5 bases and J by 4 bases; unmatched bases: 9. The CDR3 covers 16 residues. CDR3 nucleotides: TGTGCCAGCAGTCGCCCGACTAGCGGGGAATTAGAGACCCAGTACTTC. This gives the protein CASSRPTSGELETQYF.

The chain employs TRBV7-8 and TRBJ2-3, with 9 nucleotides matching TRBD2. CDR1 is SGHVS, CDR2 FQNEAQ, per germline. The CDR3 is 15 residues long. After removal of 4 bases from V and 4 bases from J, the junction contained 6 bases not matched to a gene. The CDR3 is CASSSRRGGPDTQYF. CDR3 in DNA: TGTGCCAGCAGCTCCAGGCGGGGGGGTCCAGATACGCAGTATTTT.

This clone is judged large. The chain links TRBV27 to TRBJ1-5; D gene uncertain. Germline V CDR1 and CDR2: MNHEY, SMNVEV (reference sequence). V was pared by 4 bases and J by 4 bases, with 11 bases between. The CDR3 covers 14 residues. The CDR3 DNA reads as TGTGCCAGCAGTTCGAGGCAGCAAAATCAGCCCCAGCATTTT. Translation: CASSSRQQNQPQHF.

The chain employs TRBV5-6 and TRBJ2-1, with unresolved D. CDR1 and CDR2 (germline): SGHDT, YYEEEE. The CDR3 covers 13 residues. Deletions cut 4 bases from V and 9 bases from J, with 14 bases between. The CDR3 loop is CASSRDVYLEQFF. CDR3 DNA: TGTGCCAGCAGCCGAGACGTTTATCTTGAGCAGTTCTTC.

The chain has TRBV9 and TRBJ2-3; no clear D. CDR1 and CDR2 from the germline V gene are SGDLS and YYNGEE. CDR3 length: 13 residues. Trimming took 0 bases from V and 6 from J, leaving 8 bases between them. CDR3 bases: TGTGCCAGCAGCGTAGAGAATAGGGATACGCAGTATTTT. Its translation: CASSVENRDTQYF.

This clone was detected only a few times. The chain links TRBV28 to TRBJ2-7, with 7 bases lining up with TRBD1. V was pared by 7 bases and J by 2 bases, with 2 bases of the junction left unmatched. This CDR3 is built from 12 residues. The germline V gene has CDR1 MDHEN and CDR2 SYDVKM. The CDR3 sequence: CASKGTAYEQYF. As DNA, the CDR3 is TGTGCCAGCAAGGGGACAGCCTACGAGCAGTACTTC. The full variable domain, completed using reference TRBV28 and TRBJ2-7, is DVKVTQSSRYLVKRTGEKVFLECVQDMDHENMFWYRQDPGLGLRLIYFSYDVKMKEKGDIPEGYSVSREKKERFSLILESASTNQTSMYLCASKGTAYEQYFGPGTRLTVT.

This chain connects TRBV5-5 to TRBJ2-5, with D perhaps matching TRBD1 (6 bases). The end of the DNA is better explained by TRBJ2-7, so the J call may be wrong. The CDR3 extends over 17 amino acids. CDR1 is SGHKS and CDR2 is YYEKEE in the germline V gene (reference sequence). The CDR3 DNA reads as TGTGCCAGCAGCTCGGTCCCTTCCCGAACAGGGTCCTACGAGCAGTACTTC. Translated: CASSSVPSRTGSYEQYF.

The V gene is TRBV7-3, the J gene TRBJ2-6; unclear D gene. This CDR3 is 14 amino acids long. Trimming stripped 4 bases from V and 0 bases from J, with 4 bases between. Germline CDR1 and CDR2: SGHTA and FQGTGA. CDR3 in amino acids: CASSYVSGANVLTF. The CDR3 region has the DNA TGTGCCAGCAGCTATGTCTCTGGGGCCAACGTCCTGACTTTC.

The chain carries TRBV7-9 and TRBJ1-1; D is perhaps TRBD1 (6 bases). V was pared by 6 bases and J by 0 bases, with 11 bases between. The CDR3 has 14 residues. CDR1 is SEHNR, CDR2 FQNEAQ, per germline (reference sequence). The CDR3 loop is CASRPGQLNTEAFF. CDR3 in DNA: TGTGCCAGCAGGCCCGGACAGTTGAACACTGAAGCTTTCTTT.